The 13 T cell receptor beta chains reported below all come from one sample, sequenced in a study of T cells expressing NK-cell markers. TCRdb reprocessed the 5' RACE reads and stores each CDR3 protein as one record, lacking DNA. This sample's clone table lists 130,000 to 150,000 distinct CDR3 sequences. Sequences were obtained from blood T cells: a sorted CD56 or NKG2C T cell subset, CD4+ or CD8+ T cells, or bulk PBMC T cells (not recorded which). The receptor set was obtained from a man younger than 35 in good health.

This sequence joins TRBV7-3 and TRBJ2-2; no DNA is available, so the TRBD2 call from TCRdb remains unchecked. This CDR3 has 16 amino acids. Per the germline V gene, CDR1 is SGHTA and CDR2 is FQGTGA. The chain's CDR3 is CASSLNPEGHTGELFF.

This chain links TRBV4-2 with TRBJ2-2; TCRdb's D gene call, TRBD1, goes unchecked for lack of DNA. Germline values: CDR1 LGHNA, CDR2 YNFKEQ. The CDR3 is made up of 16 amino acids. CDR3 in amino acids: CASSPGGQGHPGELFF.

The V gene is TRBV27, the J gene TRBJ2-3. The germline CDR1 and CDR2 sequences are MNHEY and SMNVEV (reference sequence). The length of the CDR3 is 12 residues. CDR3 in amino acids: CASAHGTDTQYF.

The V call is TRBV7-9, the J call TRBJ2-2; TCRdb's assignment of TRBD1 cannot be checked, as there is no DNA. Germline lookup yields CDR1 SEHNR and CDR2 FQNEAQ (reference sequence). CDR3 length: 13 residues. The CDR3 protein is CASRTGLAGELFF.

This chain's CDR3 is CASRSYQTHLAGSGYTF. This rearrangement joins TRBV12-2 to TRBJ1-2. TRBV12-2 is tagged as a pseudogene. The CDR3 extends over 17 amino acids.

The rearrangement uses TRBV11-3 and TRBJ1-1; with no DNA, the TCRdb D assignment of TRBD1 cannot be verified. Germline lookup yields CDR1 SGHNT and CDR2 YENEEA. CDR3 length: 16 residues. The CDR3 region is CASSPEGGRGNTEAFF. Drawing the rest from reference TRBV11-3 and TRBJ1-1, the complete variable domain is EAGVVQSPRYKIIEKKQPVAFWCNPISGHNTLYWYLQNLGQGPELLIRYENEEAVDDSQLPKDRFSAERLKGVDSTLKIQPAELGDSAVYLCASSPEGGRGNTEAFFGQGTRLTVV.

This chain joins TRBV19 and TRBJ2-3; TCRdb selects TRBD1, and the lack of DNA leaves this call unchecked. Germline lookup yields CDR1 LNHDA and CDR2 SQIVND (reference sequence). CDR3 length: 17 amino acids. CDR3 residues: CASRKIIDRASTDTQYF.

The V gene is TRBV30, the J gene TRBJ1-2. Germline loops: CDR1 GTSNPN, CDR2 SVGIG (reference sequence). CDR3 length equals 11 residues. CDR3 sequence: CAWTRWEGYTF.

This chain uses TRBV6-1 with TRBJ2-1; TCRdb designates TRBD1, a call that cannot be tested without DNA. CDR1 is MNHNS and CDR2 is SASEGT in the germline V gene. The CDR3 is 14 amino acids. CDR3 sequence reads: CASSYTPVPNEQFF.

V is TRBV3-1 and J is TRBJ2-3; with no DNA, the TCRdb D assignment of TRBD2 cannot be verified. The CDR3 is 15 residues long. In germline, CDR1 is LGHDT, CDR2 YNNKEL (reference sequence). Here the CDR3 reads CASSIAGSITDTQYF.

The V call is TRBV19, the J call TRBJ2-1; TCRdb indicates TRBD2, and absent DNA this call remains unverified. Germline V lookup: CDR1 LNHDA, CDR2 SQIVND (reference sequence). The CDR3 loop spans 13 amino acids. The CDR3 spells CASSSDYRNEQFF.

The chain uses TRBV4-2 and TRBJ2-7; TCRdb's assignment of TRBD1 cannot be checked, as there is no DNA. The germline V gene encodes CDR1 LGHNA and CDR2 YNFKEQ. The CDR3 has 16 amino acids. The CDR3 here is CASSHWPGQGSYEQYF.

The chain links TRBV9 to TRBJ2-7. CDR3 length: 16 amino acids. Germline CDR1 SGDLS, CDR2 YYNGEE. The CDR3: CASSVGSAFVVGEQYF. The full variable domain, in which reference TRBV9 and TRBJ2-7 provide the parts outside the CDR3, is DSGVTQTPKHLITATGQRVTLRCSPRSGDLSVYWYQQSLDQGLQFLIQYYNGEERAKGNILERFSAQQFPDLHSELNLSSLELGDSALYFCASSVGSAFVVGEQYFGPGTRLTVT.